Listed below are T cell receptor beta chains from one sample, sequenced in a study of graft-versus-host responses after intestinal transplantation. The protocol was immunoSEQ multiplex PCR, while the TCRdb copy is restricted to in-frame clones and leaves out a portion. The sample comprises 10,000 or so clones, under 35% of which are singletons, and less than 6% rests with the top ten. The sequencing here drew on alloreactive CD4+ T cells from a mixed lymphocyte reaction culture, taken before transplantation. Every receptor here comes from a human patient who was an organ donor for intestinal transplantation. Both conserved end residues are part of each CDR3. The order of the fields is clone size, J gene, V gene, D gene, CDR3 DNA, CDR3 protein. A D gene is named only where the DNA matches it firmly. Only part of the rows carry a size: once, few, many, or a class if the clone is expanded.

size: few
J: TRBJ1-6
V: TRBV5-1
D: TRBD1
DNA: TGCGCCAGCAGCTTAGTAGGGCAGGGGGCGAATTCACCCCTCCACTTT
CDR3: CASSLVGQGANSPLHF

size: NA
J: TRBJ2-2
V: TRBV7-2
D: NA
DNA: TGTGCCAGCAGCTTAGGACTAGGGTTCGGTTACACCGGGGAGCTGTTTTTT
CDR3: CASSLGLGFGYTGELFF

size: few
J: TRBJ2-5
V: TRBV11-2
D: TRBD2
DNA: TGTGCCAGCAGCCGACTAGCGGGGCCTCAAGAGACCCAGTACTTC
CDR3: CASSRLAGPQETQYF

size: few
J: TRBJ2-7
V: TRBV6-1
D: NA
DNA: TGTGCCAGCAGTGTCCGGGCCCCACCCCACGAGCAGTACTTC
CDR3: CASSVRAPPHEQYF

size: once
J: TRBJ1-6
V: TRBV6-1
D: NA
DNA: TGTGCCAGCAGTGACAATCCGAATTCACCCCTCCACTTT
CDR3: CASSDNPNSPLHF

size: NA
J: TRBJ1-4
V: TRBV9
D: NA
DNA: TGTGCCAGAGGCAGGTTCGCGGAAAAACTGTTTTTT
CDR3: CARGRFAEKLFF

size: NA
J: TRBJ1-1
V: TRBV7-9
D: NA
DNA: TGTGCCAGCAGCTCACTCGGACAGTCGAACACTGAAGCTTTCTTT
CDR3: CASSSLGQSNTEAFF

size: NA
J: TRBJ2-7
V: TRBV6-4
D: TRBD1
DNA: TGTGCCAGCAGTGACTACAGGGGGAGGTACGAGCAGTACTTC
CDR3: CASSDYRGRYEQYF

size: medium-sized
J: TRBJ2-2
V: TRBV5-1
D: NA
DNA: TGCGCCAGCAGCTTACCGGGGCTGGTCGGGGAGCTGTTTTTT
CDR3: CASSLPGLVGELFF

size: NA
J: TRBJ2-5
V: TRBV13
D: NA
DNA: TGTGCCAGCAGCCCGTGGGGGGTTGAGACCCAGTACTTC
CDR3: CASSPWGVETQYF

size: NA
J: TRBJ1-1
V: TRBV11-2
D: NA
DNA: TGTGCCAGCAGCAAAGGGGGTAACACTGAAGCTTTCTTT
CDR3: CASSKGGNTEAFF

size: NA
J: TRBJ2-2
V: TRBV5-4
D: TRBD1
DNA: TGTGCCAGCAGCGCCGGACAGGGGCGAACCGGGGAGCTGTTTTTT
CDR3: CASSAGQGRTGELFF

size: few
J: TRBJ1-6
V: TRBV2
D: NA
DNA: TGTGCCAGCAGTGCCTCCAGGGGTTCACCCCTCCACTTT
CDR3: CASSASRGSPLHF

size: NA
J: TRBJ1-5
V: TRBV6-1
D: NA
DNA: TGTGCCGTGGAAAGGGCGCAGCCCCAGCATTTT
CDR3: CAVERAQPQHF

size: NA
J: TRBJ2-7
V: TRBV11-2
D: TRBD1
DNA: TGTGCCAGCAGCTTTACAGGGGGTCGGTACGAGCAGTACTTC
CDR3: CASSFTGGRYEQYF

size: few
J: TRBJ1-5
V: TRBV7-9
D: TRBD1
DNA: TGTGCCAGCAGCTTAAGTTTCGGGACAGGGTTCAATCAGCCCCAGCATTTT
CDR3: CASSLSFGTGFNQPQHF

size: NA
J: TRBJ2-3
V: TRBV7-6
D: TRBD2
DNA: TGTGCCAGCAGCACCACATGGCTAGCGGGGGGTCGCACAGATACGCAGTATTTT
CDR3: CASSTTWLAGGRTDTQYF

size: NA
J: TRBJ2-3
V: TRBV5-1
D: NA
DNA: TGCGCCAGCAGCTTGGCGCGGCTTTCAAGCACAGATACGCAGTATTTT
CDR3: CASSLARLSSTDTQYF

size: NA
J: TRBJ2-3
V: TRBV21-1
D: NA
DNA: TGTGCCAGCACTAAAAGGAGAAGAACTAGCACAGATACGCAGTATTTT
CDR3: CASTKRRRTSTDTQYF

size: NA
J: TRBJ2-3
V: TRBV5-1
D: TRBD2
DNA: TGCGCCAGCGGGGTACTAGCGGGTGGGACAGATACGCAGTATTTT
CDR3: CASGVLAGGTDTQYF

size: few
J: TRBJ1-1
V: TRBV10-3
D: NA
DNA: TGTGCCATCAGTGAGTCGATTTCGGGCACTGAAGCTTTCTTT
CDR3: CAISESISGTEAFF

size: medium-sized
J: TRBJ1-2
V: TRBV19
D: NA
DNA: TGTGCCAGTAGTATTTCAGCAGTTAACTATGGCTACACCTTC
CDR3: CASSISAVNYGYTF

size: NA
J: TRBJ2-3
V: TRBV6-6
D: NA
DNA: TGTGCCATCCGGCTTTTTGGCGGAACAGATACGCAGTATTTT
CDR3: CAIRLFGGTDTQYF

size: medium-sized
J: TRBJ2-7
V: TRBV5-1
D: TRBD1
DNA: TGCGCCAGCGGGGACAGCCCGCTTACCGAGCAGTACTTC
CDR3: CASGDSPLTEQYF

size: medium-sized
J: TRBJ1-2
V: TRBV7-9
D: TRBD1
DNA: TGTGCCAGCAGCTTAGGGACAGGGGACTATGGCTACACCTTC
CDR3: CASSLGTGDYGYTF

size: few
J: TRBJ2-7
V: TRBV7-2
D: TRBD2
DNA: TGTGCCAGCAGCTTAGTTCCCCTCCGACTAGCGGGGTCCTACGAGCAGTACTTC
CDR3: CASSLVPLRLAGSYEQYF

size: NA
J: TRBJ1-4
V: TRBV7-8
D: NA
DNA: TGTGCCAGCAGCAACTACAGGGTTGTGGGTGAAAAACTGTTTTTT
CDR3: CASSNYRVVGEKLFF

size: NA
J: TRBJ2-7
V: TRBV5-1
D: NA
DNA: TGCGCCAGCAGCTCTGGGACGGGCCCCTACGAGCAGTACTTC
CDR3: CASSSGTGPYEQYF

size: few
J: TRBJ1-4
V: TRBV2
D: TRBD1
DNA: TGTGCCAGCAGTGGGACAGGGGATGAAAAACTGTTTTTT
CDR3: CASSGTGDEKLFF

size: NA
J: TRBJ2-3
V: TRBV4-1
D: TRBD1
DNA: TGCGCCAGCAGCCGCTCTCAGGGGGCTGAAAGCACAGATACGCAGTATTTT
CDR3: CASSRSQGAESTDTQYF

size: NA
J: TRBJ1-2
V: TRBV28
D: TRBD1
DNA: TGTGCCAGCAGGGACGGGACAGGGGGCTGGGGCTACACCTTC
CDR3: CASRDGTGGWGYTF

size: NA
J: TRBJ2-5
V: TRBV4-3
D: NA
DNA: TGCGCCAGCAGCCAAGATCCCGGGTCCGAGACCCAGTACTTC
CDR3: CASSQDPGSETQYF

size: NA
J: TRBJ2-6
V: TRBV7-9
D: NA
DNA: TGTGCCAGCAGCTACAGGGTCTCTGGGGCCAACGTCCTGACTTTC
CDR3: CASSYRVSGANVLTF

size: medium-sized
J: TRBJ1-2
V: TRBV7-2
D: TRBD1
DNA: TGTGCCAGCAGCTTATATGGGTCGACAGGGTCAAACTATGGCTACACCTTC
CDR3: CASSLYGSTGSNYGYTF

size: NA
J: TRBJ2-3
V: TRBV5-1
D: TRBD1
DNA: TGCGCCAGCAGCCTCGGGACAGGGGGAACAGATACGCAGTATTTT
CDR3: CASSLGTGGTDTQYF

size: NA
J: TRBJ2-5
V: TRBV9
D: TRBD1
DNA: TGTGCCAGCAGCGTAGTTGACAGGGTATATGAGACCCAGTACTTC
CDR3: CASSVVDRVYETQYF

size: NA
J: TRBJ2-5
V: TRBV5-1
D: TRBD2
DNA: TGCGCCAGCAGCTTGATCGCGGGGGGAGAAGAGACCCAGTACTTC
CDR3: CASSLIAGGEETQYF

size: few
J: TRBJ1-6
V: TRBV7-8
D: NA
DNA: TGTGCCAGCAGCTTAAACAGTTTCTCACCCCTCCACTTT
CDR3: CASSLNSFSPLHF

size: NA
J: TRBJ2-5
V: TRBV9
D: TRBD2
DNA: TGTGCCAGCAGCGACGGGACTAGCGGGGGGGCACTGGAGACCCAGTACTTC
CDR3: CASSDGTSGGALETQYF

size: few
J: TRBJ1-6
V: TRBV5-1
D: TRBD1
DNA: TGCGCCAGCAGCATAAGGGGGCTTGATGGTTCACCCCTCCACTTT
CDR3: CASSIRGLDGSPLHF

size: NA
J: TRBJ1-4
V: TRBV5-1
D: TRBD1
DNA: TGCGCCAGCAGCTTGGTGTCCGCAGGGGGAAATGAAAAACTGTTTTTT
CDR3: CASSLVSAGGNEKLFF

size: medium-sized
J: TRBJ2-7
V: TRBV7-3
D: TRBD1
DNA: TGTGCCAGCAGCTGGACAGGGGGCTACGAGCAGTACTTC
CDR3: CASSWTGGYEQYF

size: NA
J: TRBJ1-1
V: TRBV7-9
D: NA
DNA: TGTGCCAGCAGCTTAGCTTTCACCTCAGAACGCGTTGAAGCTTTCTTT
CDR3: CASSLAFTSERVEAFF

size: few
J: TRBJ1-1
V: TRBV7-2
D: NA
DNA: TGTGCCAGCAGCTTAGCCAGGGGCACTGAAGCTTTCTTT
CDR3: CASSLARGTEAFF

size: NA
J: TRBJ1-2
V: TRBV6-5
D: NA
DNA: TGTGCCAGCAGCCTTGAACAGGGAAACTATGGCTACACCTTC
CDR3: CASSLEQGNYGYTF

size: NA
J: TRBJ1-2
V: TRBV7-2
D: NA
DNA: TGTGCCAGCAGCACCCAGACCGGGGCCCTCTATGGCTACACCTTC
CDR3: CASSTQTGALYGYTF

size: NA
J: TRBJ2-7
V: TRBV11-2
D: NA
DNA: TGTGCCAGCAGCTTGGCTTCGGCCGGGACGGGAGCCTACGAGCAGTACTTC
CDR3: CASSLASAGTGAYEQYF

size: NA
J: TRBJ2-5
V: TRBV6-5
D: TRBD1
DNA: TGTGCCAGCAGCCGGGACAGCCAAGAGACCCAGTACTTC
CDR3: CASSRDSQETQYF

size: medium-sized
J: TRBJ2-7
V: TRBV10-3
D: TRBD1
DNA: TGTGCCATCAGTCCGACAGGGGGCTACGAGCAGTACTTC
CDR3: CAISPTGGYEQYF

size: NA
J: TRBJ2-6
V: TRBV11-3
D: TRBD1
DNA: TGCGCCAGCAGCTACTGGACAGGCTCTGGGGCCAACGTCCTGACTTTC
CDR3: CASSYWTGSGANVLTF

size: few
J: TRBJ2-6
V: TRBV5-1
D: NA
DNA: TGCGCCAGCAGGGGTGGGTTCTCTGGGGCCAACGTCCTGACTTTC
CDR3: CASRGGFSGANVLTF

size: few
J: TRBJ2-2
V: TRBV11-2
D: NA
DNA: TGTGCCAGCAGCCTAACCCCTAATCCAAACACCGGGGAGCTGTTTTTT
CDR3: CASSLTPNPNTGELFF

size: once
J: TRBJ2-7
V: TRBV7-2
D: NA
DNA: TGTGCCAGCAGCCTCCGGGACCCCATGAGCGAGCAGTACTTC
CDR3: CASSLRDPMSEQYF

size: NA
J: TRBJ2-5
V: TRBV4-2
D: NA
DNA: TGTGCCAGCAGCCCCGGGGTTAGTGCCACTATGACCCAAGAGACCCAGTACTTC
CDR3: CASSPGVSATMTQETQYF

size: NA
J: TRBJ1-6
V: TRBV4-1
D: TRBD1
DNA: TGCGCCAGCAGCACCACGGGACAGGCCAATTCACCCCTCCACTTT
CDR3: CASSTTGQANSPLHF